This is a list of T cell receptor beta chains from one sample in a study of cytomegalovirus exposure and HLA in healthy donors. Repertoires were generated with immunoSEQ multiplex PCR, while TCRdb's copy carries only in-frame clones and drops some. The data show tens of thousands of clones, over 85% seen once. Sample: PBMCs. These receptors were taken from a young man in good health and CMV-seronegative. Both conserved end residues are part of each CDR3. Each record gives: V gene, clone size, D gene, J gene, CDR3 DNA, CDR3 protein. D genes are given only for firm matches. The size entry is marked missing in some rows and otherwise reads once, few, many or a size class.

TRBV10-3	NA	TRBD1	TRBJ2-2	TGTGCCATCAGAGAGGACAGGGCGTTGCTTAGCGGGGAGCTGTTTTTT	CAIREDRALLSGELFF
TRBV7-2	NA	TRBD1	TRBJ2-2	TGTGCCAGCAGCTTAAGGGGACAGCCGAACACCGGGGAGCTGTTTTTT	CASSLRGQPNTGELFF
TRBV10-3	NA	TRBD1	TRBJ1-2	TGTGCCATCAGAGCTGGGGGACAGGGGGGATCTGGCTACACCTTC	CAIRAGGQGGSGYTF
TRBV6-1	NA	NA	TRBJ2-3	TGTGCCAGCAGTGATCTTGTCGGAGGGTTCGAAGATACGCAGTATTTT	CASSDLVGGFEDTQYF
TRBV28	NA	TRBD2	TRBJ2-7	TGTGCCAGCAGTCCGACGACTAGCGGGCGTGACTACGAGCAGTACTTC	CASSPTTSGRDYEQYF
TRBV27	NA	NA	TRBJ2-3	TGTGCCAGCAGTTTGTTCCTTTCGGCAGATACGCAGTATTTT	CASSLFLSADTQYF
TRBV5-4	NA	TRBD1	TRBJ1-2	TGTGCCAGCAGCTTGCAGGGGGTAGACTATGGCTACACCTTC	CASSLQGVDYGYTF
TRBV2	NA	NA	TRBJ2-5	TGTGCCAGTGGGACACGAACGCCGGAAGAGACCCAGTACTTC	CASGTRTPEETQYF
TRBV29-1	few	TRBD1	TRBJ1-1	TGCAGCGTGAGTGGACAGGGGGTCTCTGAAGCTTTCTTT	CSVSGQGVSEAFF
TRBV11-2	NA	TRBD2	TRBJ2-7	TGTGCCAGCAGCTTACAGCCTAGCGGGCCAACCTACGAGCAGTACTTC	CASSLQPSGPTYEQYF
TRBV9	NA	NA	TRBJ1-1	TGTGCCAGCAGCGTAGGTGATGCAGGGATGAACACTGAAGCTTTCTTT	CASSVGDAGMNTEAFF
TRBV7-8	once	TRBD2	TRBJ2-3	TGTGCCAGCAGCGACGGGAGGCCGGATACGCAGTATTTT	CASSDGRPDTQYF
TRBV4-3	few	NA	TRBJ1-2	TGCGCCAGCAGCCAAGATAGTTACAGGGTCGGCTACACCTTC	CASSQDSYRVGYTF
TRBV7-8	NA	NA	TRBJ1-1	TGTGCCAGCAGCCGGCGAGGGGGCACTGAAGCTTTCTTT	CASSRRGGTEAFF
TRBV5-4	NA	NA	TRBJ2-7	TGTGCCAGCAGCTCCCTCGGGACAAGATACGAGCAGTACTTC	CASSSLGTRYEQYF
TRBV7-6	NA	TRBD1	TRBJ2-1	TGTGCCAGCAGCTTAGCGACAGGGTTTGGCCACAATGAGCAGTTCTTC	CASSLATGFGHNEQFF
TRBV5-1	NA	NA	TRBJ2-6	TGCGCCAGCAGCCAACCAGCCGGGATATCAATGGGAGGGGCCAACGTCCTGACTTTC	CASSQPAGISMGGANVLTF
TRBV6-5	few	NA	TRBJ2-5	TGTGCCAGCAGCCAAGGGGGTTTAGAGACCCAGTACTTC	CASSQGGLETQYF
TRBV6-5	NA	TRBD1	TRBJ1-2	TGTGCCAGCAGTCTGGGACAGTACTCGCCAGATGGCTACACCTTC	CASSLGQYSPDGYTF
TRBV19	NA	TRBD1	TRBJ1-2	TGTGCCAGTAGTACCTCAGGGACAGACCACTATGGCTACACCTTC	CASSTSGTDHYGYTF
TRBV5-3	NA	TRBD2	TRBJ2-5	TGTGCCAGACCCACTAGCGGGAGGGACCAAGAGACCCAGTACTTC	CARPTSGRDQETQYF
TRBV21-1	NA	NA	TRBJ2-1	TGTGCCAGCGGATTAGGACTAGCGTCTCGCAATGAGCAGTTCTTC	CASGLGLASRNEQFF
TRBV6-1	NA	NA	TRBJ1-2	TGTGCCAGCGGAAACACCCCGGGGGGCTACACCTTC	CASGNTPGGYTF
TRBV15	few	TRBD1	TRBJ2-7	TGTGCCACCAGCTCCGGACAGGCCATCTACGAGCAGTACTTC	CATSSGQAIYEQYF
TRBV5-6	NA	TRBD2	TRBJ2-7	TGTGCCAGCAGCTTGAGGTCTAGCGGGAACTACGAGCAGTACTTC	CASSLRSSGNYEQYF
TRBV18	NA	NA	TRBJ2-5	TGTGCCAGCTCACCACCTAGCGGACAAGAGACCCAGTACTTC	CASSPPSGQETQYF
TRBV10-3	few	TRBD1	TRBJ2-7	TGTGCCATCAGTGCGGGACAGAGCTCCTACGAGCAGTACTTC	CAISAGQSSYEQYF
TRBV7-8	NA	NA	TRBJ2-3	TGTGCCAGCAGCTTATACGGTACGCAGTATTTT	CASSLYGTQYF
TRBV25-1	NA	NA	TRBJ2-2	TGTGCCAGCAGTGACCGGAACACCGGGGAGCTGTTTTTT	CASSDRNTGELFF
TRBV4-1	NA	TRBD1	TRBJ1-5	TGCGCCAGCAGCCGCAGGGGGCTGGAACAGCCCCAGCATTTT	CASSRRGLEQPQHF
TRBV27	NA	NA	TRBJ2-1	TGTGCCAGCAGTTCCCTAGGAACGGGAGCTTACAATGAGCAGTTCTTC	CASSSLGTGAYNEQFF
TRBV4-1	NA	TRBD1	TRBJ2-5	TGCGCCAGCAAACGGACAGGGGAAGAGACCCAGTACTTC	CASKRTGEETQYF
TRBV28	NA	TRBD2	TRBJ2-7	TGTGCCAGCAGGAGGACTAGCGGGAGCTCCTACGAGCAGTACTTC	CASRRTSGSSYEQYF
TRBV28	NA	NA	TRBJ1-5	TGTGCCAGCAGGCCCTGGGGGCAGGATAGCAATCAGCCCCAGCATTTT	CASRPWGQDSNQPQHF
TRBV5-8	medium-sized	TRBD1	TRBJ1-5	TGTGCCAGCAGCTTCCACCGGGACAGAGGGAATCAGCCCCAGCATTTT	CASSFHRDRGNQPQHF
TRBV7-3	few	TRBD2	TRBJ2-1	TGTGCCAGCAGCCTAACGGGGGCGGGAGGGAGTTATGAGCAGTTCTTC	CASSLTGAGGSYEQFF
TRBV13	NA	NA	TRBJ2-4	TGTGCCAGCAGCAAGGCCGACGGAGAAAACATTCAGTACTTC	CASSKADGENIQYF
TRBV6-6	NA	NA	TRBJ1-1	TGTGCCAGCGAGAAAGGCCATGCACAGGATGAAGCTTTCTTT	CASEKGHAQDEAFF
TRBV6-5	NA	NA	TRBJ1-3	TGTGCCAGCAGCTCAACAGGGTCTGGAAACACCATATATTTT	CASSSTGSGNTIYF
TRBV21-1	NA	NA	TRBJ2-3	TGTGCCAGCAGCCGACAGGAACTAAGCACAGATACGCAGTATTTT	CASSRQELSTDTQYF
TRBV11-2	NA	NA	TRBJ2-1	TGTGCCAGCAGCCCATCTGGGGCCAATGAGCAGTTCTTC	CASSPSGANEQFF
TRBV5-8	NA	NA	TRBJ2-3	TGTGCCAGCAGCTTGGGATACTCACAGAATTCAGATACGCAGTATTTT	CASSLGYSQNSDTQYF
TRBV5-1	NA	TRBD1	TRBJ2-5	TGCGCCAGCAGCCGAACCCGACAGGGTGGGGAGACCCAGTACTTC	CASSRTRQGGETQYF
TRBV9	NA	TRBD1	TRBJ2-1	TGTGCCAGCAGCGTTCACGGGACAGCCTACAATGAGCAGTTCTTC	CASSVHGTAYNEQFF
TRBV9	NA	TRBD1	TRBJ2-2	TGTGCCAGCAGCGTAGAAGGAACGGACAGGGAATTTTCCGGGGAGCTGTTTTTT	CASSVEGTDREFSGELFF
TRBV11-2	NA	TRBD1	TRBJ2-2	TGTGCCAGCAGCTCAGGGACAGGGGGCTCGACCGGGGAGCTGTTTTTT	CASSSGTGGSTGELFF
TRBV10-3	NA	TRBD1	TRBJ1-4	TGTGCCATCAGTCCCCAGGGGGGTGATGAAAAACTGTTTTTT	CAISPQGGDEKLFF
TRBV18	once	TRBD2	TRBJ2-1	TGTGCCAGCTCACCACTGACTAGCGGGAGGTCCTACAATGAGCAGTTCTTC	CASSPLTSGRSYNEQFF
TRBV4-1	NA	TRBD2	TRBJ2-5	TGCGCCAGCAGCCAAACAACCCTAGCGGGAGGGTTGGAGACCCAGTACTTC	CASSQTTLAGGLETQYF
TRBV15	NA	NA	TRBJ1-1	TGTGCCACCAGCAGAGATAGTTATGACAGCTACACTGAAGCTTTCTTT	CATSRDSYDSYTEAFF
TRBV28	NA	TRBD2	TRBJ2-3	TGTGCCAGCAGTCCCCCGGGACTAGATACAGATACGCAGTATTTT	CASSPPGLDTDTQYF
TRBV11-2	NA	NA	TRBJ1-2	TGTGCCAGCAGCTTAAAAGAGGGGGGGAACTATGGCTACACCTTC	CASSLKEGGNYGYTF
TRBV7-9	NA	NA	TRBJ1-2	TGTGCCAGCAGCTTAGAGGTACAGGGTCGTGGCTACACCTTC	CASSLEVQGRGYTF
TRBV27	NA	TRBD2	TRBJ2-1	TGTGCCAGCAGTATGGGGACTACTAACAATGAGCAGTTCTTC	CASSMGTTNNEQFF
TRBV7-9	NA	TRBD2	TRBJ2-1	TGTGCCAGCAGCTTAGGGCTAGCGGGACCCAATGAGCAGTTCTTC	CASSLGLAGPNEQFF